This T cell receptor (beta chain) was sequenced during a study of blood T cell repertoires in COVID-19 (dated by TCRdb to the early 2020s). About the study as a whole: The collaborator samples originated in the United States, Italy and Spain and spanned the acute and convalescent phases of COVID-19. The prospective study material was composed of cDNA or gDNA derived from T cells, B-cell-depleted T cells, or PBMCs. The dataset comprised deeply sampled blood TCRbeta repertoires from subjects exposed to, actively infected with, or recovered from COVID-19. The repertoires were released in a freely available public database intended as a resource for research on the immune response to SARS-CoV-2. Samples were obtained from the ongoing ImmuneRACE study (first 160 participants) and from roughly 1,300 subjects provided by 6 global collaborators. Sample metadata almost always included a de-identified subject ID, COVID-19 status, age in years and sex. Where available, HLA class I and class II types were taken from metadata supplied by the sample provider and were not determined by assay-based typing.

Inclusive of the bounding cysteine and phenylalanine, the CDR3 is 14 residues long. The sequence is cut down to CDR3 DNA, 42 bases in frame from base 1. V and J lose 0 bases and 4 bases, and a span of 10 bases separates them. In the germline V gene, CDR1 corresponds to SGHNT and CDR2 to YENEEA. Turning to this clone: Its antigen is not yet known. Within one base of it there is no much larger clone, and no base qualities were kept.

TCRbeta CDR3 regions were amplified from genomic DNA using the immunoSEQ Assay, a bias-controlled multiplex PCR. Per the source publication's procedure: The number of nucleated cells in each sample was estimated from the amplification of reference gene primers within the assay. Sequence reads were collapsed and filtered to measure the absolute abundance of every unique TCRbeta CDR3 rearrangement. For each sample, productive Simpson clonality was calculated as the square root of Simpson's diversity index over productive rearrangements. The source is immuneACCESS, and TCRdb retained only in-frame sequences with V and J called. Part of the clones is not carried over; for the studies checked, unresolved V genes explain less than half of this, and the remainder is unexplained. V, J and clone size derive from that table, while D and trimming were established from the DNA sequence. The sample table lists about 110,000 clones, over 60% of them with a count of one. Roughly 4.7% of the sample is held by the ten biggest clonotypes.

Study-wide findings and limitations: The amount of clinical and demographic metadata varied by source and participant and was provided uncurated.

The collaborating institutions used their own protocols to collect whole blood in K2EDTA tubes. For TCRbeta analysis, collaborators shipped samples in one of three forms: frozen whole blood, isolated PBMCs, or DNA extracted from either of those sample types. This clonotype was sampled from a human donor in a cohort sampled during active or convalescent COVID-19. The sequenced sample was peripheral blood. The chain is made from TRBV11-3 and TRBJ2-7; confidence is insufficient to name the D gene. Here the CDR3 is given as CASSLDPAGYEQYF. Read as DNA, the sequence is TGTGCCAGCAGCTTAGATCCTGCAGGATACGAGCAGTACTTC.